The T cell receptor (beta chain) under discussion was sequenced for a study of blood T cell repertoires in COVID-19. Overall study context: COVID-19 samples collected from the United States, Italy and Spain covered acute and convalescent phases.

In germline, CDR1 is KGHDR, CDR2 SFDVKD. The CDR3 is made up of 12 amino acids. V was clipped by 10 bases and J by 5 bases, with 10 bases between them. Method: immunoSEQ multiplex PCR; TCRdb's copy keeps in-frame clones and lacks some. The sample lists about 180,000 clones; 80% to 90% were seen once. Source material: peripheral blood. The source is a woman in her fifties or sixties with COVID-19, enrolled during active disease. The chain carries TRBV24-1 and TRBJ2-2; weak D call: TRBD2 (6 bases). The CDR3: CATGRETGELFF. The CDR3 nucleotides read TGTGCCACTGGGCGGGAAACCGGGGAGCTGTTTTTT.